This T cell receptor beta chain was profiled in a study of OX40 agonist ivuxolimab in advanced cancers. Concerning the study at large: Ivuxolimab, which targeted the costimulatory receptor OX40 (CD134), was an agonistic, fully human IgG2 monoclonal antibody. Intravenous ivuxolimab was administered to patients every 2 weeks at six dose levels: 0.01, 0.1, 0.3, 1.5, 3 and 10 mg/kg. Patients were allowed to have had prior anti-PD-1, anti-PD-L1 or anti-CTLA-4 therapy, and around 40% of the dose-escalation patients had previously received checkpoint inhibitors. The paper reports the monotherapy dose-escalation portion (N = 52 patients) of the phase I ivuxolimab trial. The purpose of peripheral TCRbeta sequencing was to test whether ivuxolimab changed TCR sequence diversity and led to clonal T-cell expansion. Partial responses occurred in three dose-escalation patients: two with cutaneous melanoma and one with hepatocellular carcinoma. In the dose-escalation cohort, more than 75% of patients were male, and the mean age was around 60 years, with a range of about 23 to 90. Of the roughly 52 dose-escalation patients, hepatocellular carcinoma was present in about 20, melanoma in roughly 15, renal cell carcinoma in 9 and head and neck cancer in 9.

Concerning this clone: The target of this receptor is not known. Nothing much larger sits one base from this clone, and base qualities are not available.

The trial excluded patients who had a history of autoimmune disease or were on systemic immunosuppression. Peripheral blood for TCR sequencing was collected from all dose cohorts at baseline, on cycle 4 day 1, and on cycle 7 day 1. The samples were taken from a phase I, first-in-human, multicenter, open-label dose-escalation trial of ivuxolimab. Adults with locally advanced or metastatic head and neck squamous cell, hepatocellular, melanoma or renal cell carcinoma were enrolled in the trial. Before TCR sequencing, CD4+ T cells and CD8+ T cells from peripheral blood were sorted into separate populations. For sequencing of the TCRbeta CDR3 region, genomic DNA was extracted from the sorted cells. The immunoSEQ Assay was used to sequence the TCRbeta CDR3 regions. The clones in this table, taken by TCRdb from immuneACCESS, are in-frame only. Not every clone is retained; where verified, under half of the shortfall comes from an unresolved V gene, and the cause of the rest is unknown. This sample comprises roughly 42,000 clones, approximately 89% of them detected only once. Together, the top ten hold approximately 13% of the sample.

Overall results and qualifications from the work: At doses of 0.1 to 3.0 mg/kg, clonal expansion of both CD4+ and CD8+ T cells in blood was seen between baseline and week 6. In the 0.1-3.0 mg/kg groups, partial responders had among the lowest normalized peripheral clonal expansion, particularly in CD8+ T cells. Antigen specificity was not determined for the clonally expanded peripheral T cells. After ivuxolimab, more expanded clones were found on average in CD8+ T cells than in CD4+ T cells. Low levels of normalized T-cell clonal expansion were also seen in some patients who did not respond.

Relative to germline, V is 3 bases shorter and J is 5 bases shorter, with 17 bases between their ends. From the cysteine through the phenylalanine, the CDR3 covers 16 amino acids. The retained sequence is limited to the CDR3, 48 bases, with the frame set at the first base. From a lookup of the germline V gene, CDR1 and CDR2 are SGDLS and YYNGEE. Rearrangement joined TRBV9 to TRBJ2-2; tentative D gene TRBD2, with 6 bases matching. The sequence was collected from an adult with an advanced solid tumor such as melanoma, head and neck, liver or kidney cancer. The sample consisted of CD4+ or CD8+ T cells sorted from blood, taken in a trial of the OX40 agonist ivuxolimab. The DNA sequence is as follows: TGTGCCAGCAGCGCCGGGGATAGCGGAGAGACCGGGGAGCTGTTTTTT. Its coded protein is CASSAGDSGETGELFF.